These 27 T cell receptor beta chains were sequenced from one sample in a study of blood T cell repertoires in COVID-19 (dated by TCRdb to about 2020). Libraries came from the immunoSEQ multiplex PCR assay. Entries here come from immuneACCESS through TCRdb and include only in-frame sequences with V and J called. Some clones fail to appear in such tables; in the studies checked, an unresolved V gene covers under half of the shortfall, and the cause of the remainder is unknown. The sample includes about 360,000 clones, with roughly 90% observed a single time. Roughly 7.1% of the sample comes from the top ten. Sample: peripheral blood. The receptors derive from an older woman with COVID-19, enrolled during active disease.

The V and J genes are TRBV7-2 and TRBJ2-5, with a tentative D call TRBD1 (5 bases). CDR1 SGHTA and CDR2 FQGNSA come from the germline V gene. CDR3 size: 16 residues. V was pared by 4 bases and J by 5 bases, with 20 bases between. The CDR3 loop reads CASSSLSEGVIETQYF. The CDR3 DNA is TGTGCCAGCAGCTCCCTCAGCGAAGGGGTGATCGAGACCCAGTACTTC.

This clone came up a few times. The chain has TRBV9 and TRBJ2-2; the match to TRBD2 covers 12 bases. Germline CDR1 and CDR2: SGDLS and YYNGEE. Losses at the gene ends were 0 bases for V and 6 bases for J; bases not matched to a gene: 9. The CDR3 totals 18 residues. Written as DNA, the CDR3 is TGTGCCAGCAGCGTAGGGGCTAGCGGGGGGGCCTTTGCCGGGGAGCTGTTTTTT. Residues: CASSVGASGGAFAGELFF. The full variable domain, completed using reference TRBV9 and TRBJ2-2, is DSGVTQTPKHLITATGQRVTLRCSPRSGDLSVYWYQQSLDQGLQFLIQYYNGEERAKGNILERFSAQQFPDLHSELNLSSLELGDSALYFCASSVGASGGAFAGELFFGEGSRLTVL.

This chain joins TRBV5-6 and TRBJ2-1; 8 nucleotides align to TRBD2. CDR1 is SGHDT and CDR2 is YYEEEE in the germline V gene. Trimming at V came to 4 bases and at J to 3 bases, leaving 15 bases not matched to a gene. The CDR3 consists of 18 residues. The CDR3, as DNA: TGTGCCAGCAGCACCCTCGAACTAGCGGAGAATGTCTACAATGAGCAGTTCTTC. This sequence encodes CASSTLELAENVYNEQFF.

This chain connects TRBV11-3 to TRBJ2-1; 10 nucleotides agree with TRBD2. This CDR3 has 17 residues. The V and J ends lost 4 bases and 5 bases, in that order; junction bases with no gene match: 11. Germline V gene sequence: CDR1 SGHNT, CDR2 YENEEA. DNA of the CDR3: TGTGCCAGCAGCTCAGGTCTTACTAGCGGGGAGGACAATGAGCAGTTCTTC. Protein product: CASSSGLTSGEDNEQFF.

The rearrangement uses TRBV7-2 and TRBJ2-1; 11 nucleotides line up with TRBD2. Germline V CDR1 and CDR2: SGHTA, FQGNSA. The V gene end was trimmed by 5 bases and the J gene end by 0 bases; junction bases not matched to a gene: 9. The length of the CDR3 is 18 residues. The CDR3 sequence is CASSNQRTSGSSYNEQFF. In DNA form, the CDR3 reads TGTGCCAGCAGCAATCAGAGGACTAGCGGGTCCTCCTACAATGAGCAGTTCTTC.

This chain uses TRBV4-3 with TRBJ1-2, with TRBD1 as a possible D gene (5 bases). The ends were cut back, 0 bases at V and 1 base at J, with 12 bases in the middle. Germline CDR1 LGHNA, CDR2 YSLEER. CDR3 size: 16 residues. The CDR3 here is CASSQESRDRNYGYTF. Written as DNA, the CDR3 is TGCGCCAGCAGCCAAGAAAGCAGGGATCGTAACTATGGCTACACCTTC.

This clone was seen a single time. CDR3 region: CAWNRDVNYGYTF. CDR3 bases: TGTGCCTGGAACAGGGACGTAAACTATGGCTACACCTTC. J is TRBJ1-2 and V is TRBV30, with D possibly matching TRBD1 (6 bases). Trimming cost V 4 bases and J 2 bases, with 11 bases left between them. Germline lookup yields CDR1 GTSNPN and CDR2 SVGIG (reference sequence). This CDR3 comprises 13 residues. Drawing the rest from reference TRBV30 and TRBJ1-2, the complete variable domain is SQTIHQWPATLVQPVGSPLSLECTVEGTSNPNLYWYRQAAGRGLQLLFYSVGIGQISSEVPQNLSASRPQDRQFILSSKKLLLSDSGFYLCAWNRDVNYGYTFGSGTRLTVV.

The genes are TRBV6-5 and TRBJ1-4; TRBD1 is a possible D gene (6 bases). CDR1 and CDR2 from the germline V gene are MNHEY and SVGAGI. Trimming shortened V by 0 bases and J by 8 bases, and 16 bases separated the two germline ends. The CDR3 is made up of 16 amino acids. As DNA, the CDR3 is TGTGCCAGCAGTTACTCGACTTTCCAGGGGCGAGAAAAACTGTTTTTT. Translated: CASSYSTFQGREKLFF.

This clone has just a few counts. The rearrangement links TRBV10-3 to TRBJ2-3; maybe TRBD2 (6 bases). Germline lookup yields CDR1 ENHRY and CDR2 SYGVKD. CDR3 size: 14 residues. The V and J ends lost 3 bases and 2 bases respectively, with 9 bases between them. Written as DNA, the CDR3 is TGTGCCATCAGTGATGGGGGGAACACAGATACGCAGTATTTT. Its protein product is CAISDGGNTDTQYF.

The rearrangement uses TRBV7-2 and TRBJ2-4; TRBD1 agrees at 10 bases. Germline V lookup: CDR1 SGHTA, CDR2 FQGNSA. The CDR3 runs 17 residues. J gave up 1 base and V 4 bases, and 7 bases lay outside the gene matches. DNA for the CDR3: TGTGCCAGCAGCTCTCGACAGGGGGCATTTGCCAAAAACATTCAGTACTTC. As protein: CASSSRQGAFAKNIQYF.

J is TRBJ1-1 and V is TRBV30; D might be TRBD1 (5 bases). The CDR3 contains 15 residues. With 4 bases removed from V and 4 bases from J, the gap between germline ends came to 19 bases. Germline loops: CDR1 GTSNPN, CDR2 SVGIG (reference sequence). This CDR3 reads CAWTRPGTYSTEAFF. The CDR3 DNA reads TGTGCCTGGACAAGACCCGGGACTTATAGCACTGAAGCTTTCTTT.

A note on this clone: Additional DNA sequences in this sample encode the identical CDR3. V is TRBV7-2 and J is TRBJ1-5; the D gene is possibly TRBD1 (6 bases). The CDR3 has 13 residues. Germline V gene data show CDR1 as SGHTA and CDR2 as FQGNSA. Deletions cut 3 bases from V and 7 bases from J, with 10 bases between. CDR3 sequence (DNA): TGTGCCAGCAGCTTCTCAACAGGGCAGCCCCAGCATTTT. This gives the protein CASSFSTGQPQHF.

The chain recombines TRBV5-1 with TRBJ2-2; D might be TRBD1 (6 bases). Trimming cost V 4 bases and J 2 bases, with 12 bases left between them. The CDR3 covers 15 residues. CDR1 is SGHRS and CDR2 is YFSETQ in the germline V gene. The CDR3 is CASSEGQPNTGELFF. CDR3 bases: TGCGCCAGCAGCGAGGGACAACCCAACACCGGGGAGCTGTTTTTT.

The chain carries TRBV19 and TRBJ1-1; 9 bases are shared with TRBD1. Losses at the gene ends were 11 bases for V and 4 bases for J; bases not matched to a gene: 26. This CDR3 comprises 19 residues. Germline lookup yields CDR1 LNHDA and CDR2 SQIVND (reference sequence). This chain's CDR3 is CASSGRGPPGDREVTEAFF. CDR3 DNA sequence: TGTGCCTCCTCTGGGCGTGGACCACCTGGGGACAGGGAGGTCACTGAAGCTTTCTTT.

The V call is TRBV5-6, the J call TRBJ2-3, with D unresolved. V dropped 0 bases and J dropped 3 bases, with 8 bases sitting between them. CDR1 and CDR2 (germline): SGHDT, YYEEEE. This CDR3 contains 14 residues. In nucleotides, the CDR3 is TGTGCCAGCAGCTTGGGGCCGAATACAGATACGCAGTATTTT. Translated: CASSLGPNTDTQYF.

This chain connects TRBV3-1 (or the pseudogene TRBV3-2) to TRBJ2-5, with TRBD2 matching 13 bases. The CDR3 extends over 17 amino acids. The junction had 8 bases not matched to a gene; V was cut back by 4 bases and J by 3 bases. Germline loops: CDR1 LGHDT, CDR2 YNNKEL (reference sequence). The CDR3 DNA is TGTGCCAGCAGCCCGGGACTAGCGGGATCGAAAAAAGAGACCCAGTACTTC. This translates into CASSPGLAGSKKETQYF.

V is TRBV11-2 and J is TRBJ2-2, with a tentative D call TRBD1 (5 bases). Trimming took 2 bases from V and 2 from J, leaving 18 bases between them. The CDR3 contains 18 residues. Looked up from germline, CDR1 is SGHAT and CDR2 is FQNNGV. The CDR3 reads CASSLPSKGLLNTGELFF. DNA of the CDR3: TGTGCCAGCAGCTTACCCTCTAAGGGGTTACTAAACACCGGGGAGCTGTTTTTT.

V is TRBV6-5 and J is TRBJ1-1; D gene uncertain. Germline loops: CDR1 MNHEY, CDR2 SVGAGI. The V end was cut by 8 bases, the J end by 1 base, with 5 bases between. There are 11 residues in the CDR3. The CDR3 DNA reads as TGTGCCAGCGAGAAGAACACTGAAGCTTTCTTT. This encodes CASEKNTEAFF.

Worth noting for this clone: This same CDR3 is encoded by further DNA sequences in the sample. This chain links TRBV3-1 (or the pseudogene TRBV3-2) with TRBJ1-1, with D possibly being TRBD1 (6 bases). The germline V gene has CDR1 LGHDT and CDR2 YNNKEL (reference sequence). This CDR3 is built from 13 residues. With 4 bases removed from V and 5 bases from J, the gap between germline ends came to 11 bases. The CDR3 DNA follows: TGTGCCAGCAGCCCCCTAAGGGGGACTGAAGCTTTCTTT. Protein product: CASSPLRGTEAFF.

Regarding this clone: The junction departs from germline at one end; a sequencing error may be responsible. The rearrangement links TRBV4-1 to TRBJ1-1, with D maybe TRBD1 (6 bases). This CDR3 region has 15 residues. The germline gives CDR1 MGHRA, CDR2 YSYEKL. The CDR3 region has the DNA TGCACCAGCAGCCATTATGACAGGAAAGAAGCTGAAGCTTTCTTT. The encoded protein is CTSSHYDRKEAEAFF.

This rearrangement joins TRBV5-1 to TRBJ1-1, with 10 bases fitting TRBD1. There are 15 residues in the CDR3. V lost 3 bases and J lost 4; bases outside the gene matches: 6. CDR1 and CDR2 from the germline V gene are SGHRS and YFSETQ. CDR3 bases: TGCGCCAGCAGCTCAGGGAGGGACAGGGGCACTGAAGCTTTCTTT. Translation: CASSSGRDRGTEAFF.

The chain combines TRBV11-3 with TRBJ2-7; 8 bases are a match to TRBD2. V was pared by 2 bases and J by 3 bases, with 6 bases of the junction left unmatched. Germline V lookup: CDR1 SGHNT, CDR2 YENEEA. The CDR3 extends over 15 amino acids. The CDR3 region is CASSLRAGAFYEQYF. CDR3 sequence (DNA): TGTGCCAGCAGCTTACGAGCGGGGGCTTTCTACGAGCAGTACTTC.

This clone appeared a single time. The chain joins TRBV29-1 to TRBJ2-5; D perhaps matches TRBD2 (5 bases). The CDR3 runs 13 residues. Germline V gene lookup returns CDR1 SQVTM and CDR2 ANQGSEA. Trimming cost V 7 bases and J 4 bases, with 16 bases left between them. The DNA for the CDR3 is TGCAGCGAGGGTACCGCCCGGGGAGAGACCCAGTACTTC. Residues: CSEGTARGETQYF.

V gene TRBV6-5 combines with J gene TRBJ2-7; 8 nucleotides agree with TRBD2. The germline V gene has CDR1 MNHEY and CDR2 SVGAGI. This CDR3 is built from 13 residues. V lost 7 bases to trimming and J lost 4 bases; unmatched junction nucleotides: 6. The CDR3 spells CASMTGGIYEQYF. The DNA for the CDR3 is TGTGCCAGCATGACGGGGGGGATATACGAGCAGTACTTC.

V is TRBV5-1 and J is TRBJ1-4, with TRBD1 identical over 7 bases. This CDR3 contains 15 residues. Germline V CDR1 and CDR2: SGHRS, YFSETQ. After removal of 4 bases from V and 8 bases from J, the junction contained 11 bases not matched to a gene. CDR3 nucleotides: TGCGCCAGCAGCGCTGGGACAGTCGGAAGGGAAAAACTGTTTTTT. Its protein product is CASSAGTVGREKLFF.

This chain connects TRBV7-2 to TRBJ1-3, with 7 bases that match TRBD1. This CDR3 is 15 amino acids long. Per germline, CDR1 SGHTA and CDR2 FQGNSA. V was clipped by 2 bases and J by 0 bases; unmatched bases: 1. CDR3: CASSLQGVSGNTIYF. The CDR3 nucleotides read TGTGCCAGCAGCTTACAGGGGGTCTCTGGAAACACCATATATTTT.

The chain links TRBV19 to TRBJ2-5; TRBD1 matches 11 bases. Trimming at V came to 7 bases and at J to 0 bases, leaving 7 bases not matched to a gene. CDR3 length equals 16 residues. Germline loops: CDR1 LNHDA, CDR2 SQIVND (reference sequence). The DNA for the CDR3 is TGTGCCAGTACCCCGAGGGGACAGGGGGACCAAGAGACCCAGTACTTC. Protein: CASTPRGQGDQETQYF.